Below are 18 T cell receptor beta chains sequenced from a single sample in a study of preoperative IRX-2 immunotherapy in early breast cancer. Clones were sequenced by immunoSEQ multiplex PCR, and TCRdb holds only the in-frame ones, with some missing. The profile shows 55,000 to 70,000 clones, approximately 95% of them singletons. Stated treatment: preoperative locoregional IRX-2 cytokine immunotherapy. The sample was taken from a patient treated with IRX-2 immunotherapy. All receptors derive from a human donor with breast cancer.

Remarks on this clone: A junction end diverges from the germline sequence, so it may reflect a read error. This rearrangement joins TRBV28 to TRBJ1-4, with D unresolved. This CDR3 region has 10 residues. Germline CDR1 MDHEN, CDR2 SYDVKM. CDR3 protein: CASGNTGVDF. The CDR3, as DNA: TGTGCCAGCGGCAACACCGGGGTAGATTTT. The whole variable domain, remainder taken from reference TRBV28 and TRBJ1-4, is DVKVTQSSRYLVKRTGEKVFLECVQDMDHENMFWYRQDPGLGLRLIYFSYDVKMKEKGDIPEGYSVSREKKERFSLILESASTNQTSMYLCASGNTGVDFGSGTQLSVL.

The J gene is TRBJ1-1, the V gene TRBV19; D is unresolved. V shed 3 bases and J shed 1 base, with 6 bases lying between them. The CDR3 length is 13 residues. Germline lookup yields CDR1 LNHDA and CDR2 SQIVND (reference sequence). The CDR3 sequence is CASSMLRNTEAFF. The CDR3 DNA reads as TGTGCCAGTAGTATGCTCAGGAACACTGAAGCTTTCTTT.

The chain employs TRBV5-1 and TRBJ2-3, with D possibly being TRBD2 (7 bases). The V end was cut by 5 bases, the J end by 6 bases, with 16 bases between. CDR3 length equals 14 residues. The V gene's germline CDR1 is SGHRS and CDR2 YFSETQ. The CDR3 sequence is CASRDGGPGDTQYF. CDR3 in DNA: TGCGCCAGCAGGGACGGGGGGCCAGGGGATACGCAGTATTTT.

The J gene is TRBJ1-3, the V gene TRBV29-1; no firm D call. V was trimmed by 6 bases and J by 0 bases, leaving 9 bases between them. Germline CDR1 is SQVTM and CDR2 is ANQGSEA. This CDR3 has 13 residues. The CDR3 DNA sequence: TGCAGCGTGGGCCAGGACTCTGGAAACACCATATATTTT. It translates to CSVGQDSGNTIYF. Full variable domain (outside the CDR3, taken from reference TRBV29-1 and TRBJ1-3): SAVISQKPSRDICQRGTSLTIQCQVDSQVTMMFWYRQQPGQSLTLIATANQGSEATYESGFVIDKFPISRPNLTFSTLTVSNMSPEDSSIYLCSVGQDSGNTIYFGEGSWLTVV.

The chain couples TRBV7-8 to TRBJ1-2; tentative D call: TRBD1 (6 bases). CDR3 size: 13 residues. V was shortened by 5 bases and J by 8 bases, with 15 bases between the two germline ends. Looked up from germline, CDR1 is SGHVS and CDR2 is FQNEAQ. The CDR3 reads CASSTRTAGGYTF. CDR3 nucleotides: TGTGCCAGCAGCACTCGGACAGCCGGCGGCTACACCTTC.

The chain links TRBV7-3 to TRBJ2-2; tentatively, D is TRBD1 (6 bases). The CDR3 is 15 amino acids. The germline V and J ends were trimmed by 5 bases and 1 base, with 11 bases remaining between them. Germline V gives CDR1 SGHTA, CDR2 FQGTGA. CDR3 residues: CASSPQTGNTGELFF. In nucleotides, the CDR3 is TGTGCCAGCAGCCCCCAGACAGGGAACACCGGGGAGCTGTTTTTT.

J is TRBJ2-7 and V is TRBV6-5, with D unclear. The CDR3 is 14 residues long. CDR1 is MNHEY, CDR2 SVGAGI, per germline. Trimming shortened V by 2 bases and J by 12 bases, and 20 bases separated the two germline ends. CDR3 loop: CASSYPGRHNSTYF. The CDR3 DNA is TGTGCCAGCAGTTACCCAGGACGTCACAACAGCACGTACTTC.

The rearrangement uses TRBV2 and TRBJ2-1; D may match TRBD1 or TRBD2 (6 bases each). Germline CDR1 SNHLY, CDR2 FYNNEI. V lost 4 bases to trimming and J lost 9 bases, with 19 bases between them. The CDR3 runs 15 residues. Written as DNA, the CDR3 is TGTGCCAGCAGTGTGGCGGCGGGTTCGGGGGCTGAGCAGTTCTTC. It translates to CASSVAAGSGAEQFF. The whole variable domain, remainder taken from reference TRBV2 and TRBJ2-1, is EPEVTQTPSHQVTQMGQEVILRCVPISNHLYFYWYRQILGQKVEFLVSFYNNEISEKSEIFDDQFSVERPDGSNFTLKIRSTKLEDSAMYFCASSVAAGSGAEQFFGPGTRLTVL.

The chain uses TRBV7-9 and TRBJ2-3; D gene unclear. The CDR3 extends over 14 amino acids. CDR1 and CDR2 (germline): SEHNR, FQNEAQ (reference sequence). V was cut by 3 bases and J by 2 bases, with 9 bases left in between. CDR3 in amino acids: CASSFTIPTDTQYF. The CDR3 DNA reads as TGTGCCAGCAGCTTCACGATTCCCACAGATACGCAGTATTTT.

In nucleotides, the CDR3 is TGCGCCAGCAGCCAAGCAAGGTTGACACGCAGCACAGATACGCAGTATTTT. It is translated as CASSQARLTRSTDTQYF. This chain links TRBV4-3 with TRBJ2-3; D remains ambiguous. The CDR3 sequence is 17 residues long. Germline V gives CDR1 LGHNA, CDR2 YSLEER. The germline V and J ends were trimmed by 1 base and 0 bases, with 14 bases remaining between them.

The chain links TRBV28 to TRBJ1-4; a possible D gene is TRBD1 (5 bases). Per the germline V gene, CDR1 is MDHEN and CDR2 is SYDVKM. Trimming cost V 3 bases and J 0 bases, with 8 bases left between them. The CDR3 extends over 15 amino acids. CDR3 coding DNA: TGTGCCAGCAGTTTTGTGGGGGCAACTAATGAAAAACTGTTTTTT. This translates into CASSFVGATNEKLFF.

The chain is built from TRBV18 and TRBJ2-7; D remains ambiguous. With 3 bases removed from V and 2 bases from J, the gap between germline ends came to 8 bases. The CDR3 has 13 residues. Per germline, CDR1 KGHSH and CDR2 LQKENI. The CDR3 nucleotides are TGTGCCAGCTCACCGAGACCAGCCTACGAGCAGTACTTC. Translated, it gives CASSPRPAYEQYF. The whole variable domain, remainder taken from reference TRBV18 and TRBJ2-7, is NAGVMQNPRHLVRRRGQEARLRCSPMKGHSHVYWYRQLPEEGLKFMVYLQKENIIDESGMPKERFSAEFPKEGPSILRIQQVVRGDSAAYFCASSPRPAYEQYFGPGTRLTVT.

The genes are TRBV7-6 and TRBJ1-6; the D gene is possibly TRBD1 (5 bases). Per the germline V gene, CDR1 is SGHVS and CDR2 is FNYEAQ. Trimming shortened V by 5 bases and J by 9 bases, and 17 bases separated the two germline ends. This CDR3 has 15 amino acids. The CDR3 protein is CASSLRWGRGSPLHF. In DNA form, the CDR3 reads TGTGCCAGCAGCCTACGATGGGGCCGGGGTTCACCCCTCCACTTT.

DNA of the CDR3: TGTGCCAGCAGTGATGAGGGGGAGACCCAGTACTTC. Protein product: CASSDEGETQYF. The V gene is TRBV6-1, the J gene TRBJ2-5; tentatively, D is TRBD1 or TRBD2 (5 bases each). Trimming removed 3 bases at V and 5 bases at J, with 7 bases between. The CDR3 totals 12 residues. Germline CDR1 MNHNS, CDR2 SASEGT.

The rearrangement uses TRBV7-9 and TRBJ2-2, with no clear D. V was cut by 0 bases and J by 2 bases, with 4 bases left in between. Germline loops: CDR1 SEHNR, CDR2 FQNEAQ (reference sequence). The CDR3 spans 14 residues. The CDR3, as DNA: TGTGCCAGCAGCTTAGCCGACAACACCGGGGAGCTGTTTTTT. Translating it yields CASSLADNTGELFF.

This sequence joins TRBV29-1 and TRBJ2-1, with D perhaps matching TRBD2 (5 bases). V lost 4 bases to trimming and J lost 2 bases, with 12 bases between them. Germline CDR1 is SQVTM and CDR2 is ANQGSEA. The CDR3 contains 14 residues. CDR3: CSVASRGPYNEQFF. CDR3 in DNA: TGCAGCGTTGCCAGTAGAGGGCCCTACAATGAGCAGTTCTTC.

This chain connects TRBV7-8 to TRBJ2-7; TRBD1 matches 7 bases. With 5 bases clipped from V and 3 bases from J, the junction kept 16 bases outside the gene matches. The germline V gene has CDR1 SGHVS and CDR2 FQNEAQ. The CDR3 runs to 17 residues. CDR3 amino acids: CASSRSFGPGQRYEQYF. The CDR3, as DNA: TGTGCCAGCAGCCGATCGTTTGGACCGGGACAGCGCTACGAGCAGTACTTC.

J is TRBJ2-5 and V is TRBV6-1; D perhaps matches TRBD2 (6 bases). Trimming cost V 3 bases and J 2 bases, with 10 bases left between them. The CDR3 contains 14 residues. Germline assignment: CDR1 MNHNS and CDR2 SASEGT. CDR3 residues: CASSEGLSQETQYF. In DNA, the CDR3 is TGTGCCAGCAGTGAGGGACTTTCACAAGAGACCCAGTACTTC.